The 29 T cell receptor beta chains below come from one sample, sequenced in a study of blood T cell repertoires in COVID-19. Profiling relied on immunoSEQ multiplex PCR, and the TCRdb table lists in-frame clones only, not all of them. Counted here are 150,000 to 200,000 clones, around 85% occurring once; the ten biggest clones make up under 6%. The sample was peripheral blood. These receptors were collected from a human donor in a cohort sampled during active COVID-19.

This chain links TRBV5-6 with TRBJ1-1, with 9 bases aligning to TRBD1. Trimming cost V 0 bases and J 2 bases; bases outside gene matches: 8. The length of the CDR3 is 17 residues. The germline V gene has CDR1 SGHDT and CDR2 YYEEEE. CDR3 in amino acids: CASSLGFQGQGNTEAFF. The CDR3 DNA follows: TGTGCCAGCAGCTTGGGCTTCCAGGGACAGGGCAACACTGAAGCTTTCTTT.

J is TRBJ1-4 and V is TRBV28; 9 bases line up with TRBD1. The germline gives CDR1 MDHEN, CDR2 SYDVKM. CDR3 length equals 23 residues. With V trimmed by 3 bases and J by 0 bases, 23 bases remained unmatched. CDR3 DNA: TGTGCCAGCAGTTTCGGGTTATCCTACCCACCGGACAGGGGCGCGTCAACTAATGAAAAACTGTTTTTT. Protein: CASSFGLSYPPDRGASTNEKLFF.

The rearrangement uses TRBV28 and TRBJ2-7; the D gene is possibly TRBD2 (7 bases). CDR1 is MDHEN, CDR2 SYDVKM, per germline. This CDR3 has 14 amino acids. Trimming removed 3 bases from V and 3 bases from J, with 12 bases in between. The CDR3 is CASSLGASGYEQYF. Written as DNA, the CDR3 is TGTGCCAGCAGTTTGGGGGCTAGCGGCTACGAGCAGTACTTC.

The count of this clone is one. The chain is built from TRBV7-2 and TRBJ1-3, with D perhaps matching TRBD1 (6 bases). V lost 5 bases to trimming and J lost 10 bases, with 18 bases between them. Germline V gene lookup returns CDR1 SGHTA and CDR2 FQGNSA. The CDR3 has 14 amino acids. CDR3 bases: TGTGCCAGCAGCCCCAGGGGTTGGGAGCGGACCATATATTTT. It is translated as CASSPRGWERTIYF.

DNA for the CDR3: TGTGCCACCAGCGACAGGGGGCGAGGTGAGACCCAGTACTTC. It encodes CATSDRGRGETQYF. This chain links TRBV24-1 with TRBJ2-5; 10 bases fit TRBD1. The germline V gene has CDR1 KGHDR and CDR2 SFDVKD. The CDR3 totals 14 residues. The trim removed 7 bases at V and 5 bases at J, leaving 6 bases unmatched.

This clone has more than one count but fewer than ten. The chain carries TRBV5-4 and TRBJ2-7; TRBD2 aligns across 14 bases. This CDR3 contains 15 residues. The V segment lost 2 bases and the J segment 4 bases; nucleotides outside the gene matches: 2. Per the germline V gene, CDR1 is SGHNT and CDR2 is YYREEE (reference sequence). The CDR3 is CASSFRLAGGYEQYF. The CDR3 DNA reads as TGTGCCAGCAGCTTCAGACTAGCGGGAGGGTACGAGCAGTACTTC.

J is TRBJ2-7 and V is TRBV28, with D hard to call. This CDR3 is 12 amino acids long. CDR1 and CDR2 (germline): MDHEN, SYDVKM. V gave up 6 bases and J gave up 6 bases, with 12 bases separating them. The CDR3 protein is CASRSSGSEQYF. The CDR3 DNA is TGTGCCAGCAGATCATCAGGCTCCGAGCAGTACTTC.

V is TRBV30 and J is TRBJ2-3; TRBD1 might be the D (6 bases). V shed 4 bases and J shed 0 bases, with 14 bases lying between them. Per germline, CDR1 GTSNPN and CDR2 SVGIG (reference sequence). The CDR3 sequence is 15 residues long. CDR3 nucleotides: TGTGCCTGGAATCCGGACAGTTCTAGCACAGATACGCAGTATTTT. Amino acids: CAWNPDSSSTDTQYF.

V usage is TRBV4-3 and J usage is TRBJ1-1; a weak D match, TRBD1 (6 bases). Germline V gives CDR1 LGHNA, CDR2 YSLEER. The CDR3 sequence is 14 residues long. Trimming removed 3 bases from V and 1 base from J, with 9 bases in between. The CDR3 loop reads CASSQYRANTEAFF. DNA of the CDR3: TGCGCCAGCAGCCAGTACAGGGCGAACACTGAAGCTTTCTTT.

This clone has more than one count but fewer than ten. V usage is TRBV30 and J usage is TRBJ2-7, with D possibly TRBD2 on 6 matching bases. Germline V CDR1 and CDR2: GTSNPN, SVGIG (reference sequence). The CDR3 loop spans 14 amino acids. Trimming left V 4 bases short and J 2 bases short, with 15 bases between. The CDR3 nucleotides read TGTGCCTGGATAGCCGGGGGACCTACCTACGAGCAGTACTTC. It specifies CAWIAGGPTYEQYF.

This chain joins TRBV9 and TRBJ2-7; tentative D call: TRBD2 (6 bases). The CDR3 spans 13 residues. V was clipped by 3 bases and J by 7 bases, with 14 bases between them. Germline V CDR1 and CDR2: SGDLS, YYNGEE. The DNA of the CDR3 is TGTGCCAGCAGCGCCACTAGCTCTCGAGAGCAGTACTTC. It is translated as CASSATSSREQYF.

The genes are TRBV13 and TRBJ2-7, with D maybe TRBD2 (5 bases). Trimming cost V 4 bases and J 3 bases, with 7 bases left between them. The CDR3 runs 12 residues. CDR1 and CDR2 (germline): PRHDT, FYEKMQ (reference sequence). The CDR3 loop is CASSYGVYEQYF. CDR3 in DNA: TGTGCCAGCAGCTACGGGGTCTACGAGCAGTACTTC. Drawing the rest from reference TRBV13 and TRBJ2-7, the complete variable domain is AAGVIQSPRHLIKEKRETATLKCYPIPRHDTVYWYQQGPGQDPQFLISFYEKMQSDKGSIPDRFSAQQFSDYHSELNMSSLELGDSALYFCASSYGVYEQYFGPGTRLTVT.

The chain links TRBV7-8 to TRBJ2-7, with 8 bases lining up with TRBD1. CDR1 is SGHVS and CDR2 is FQNEAQ in the germline V gene. This CDR3 has 16 residues. With 5 bases clipped from V and 4 bases from J, the junction kept 13 bases outside the gene matches. CDR3 in DNA: TGTGCCAGCAGCCCCATGTCAGTGCAGGGGGCTTACGAGCAGTACTTC. It encodes CASSPMSVQGAYEQYF.

V gene TRBV5-6 combines with J gene TRBJ2-5, with TRBD2 identical over 11 bases. Trimming at V came to 4 bases and at J to 3 bases, leaving 5 bases not matched to a gene. Germline CDR1 is SGHDT and CDR2 is YYEEEE. CDR3 length: 15 residues. DNA for the CDR3: TGTGCCAGCAGCCACTTAGCGGGGGGGAAAGAGACCCAGTACTTC. It is translated as CASSHLAGGKETQYF.

This clone was detected a few times. The rearrangement joins TRBV9 to TRBJ2-1; possible D gene TRBD2, 8 bases. The V end was cut by 2 bases, the J end by 6 bases, with 15 bases between. Germline loops: CDR1 SGDLS, CDR2 YYNGEE. The CDR3 sequence is 15 residues long. For the CDR3, the DNA is TGTGCCAGCAGCGTCCAGGGGGGGACTAGCAATGAGCAGTTCTTC. Amino acids: CASSVQGGTSNEQFF.

This clone was picked up one time. V is TRBV27 and J is TRBJ2-3, with D perhaps matching TRBD2 (6 bases). CDR1 and CDR2 from the germline V gene are MNHEY and SMNVEV (reference sequence). CDR3 length: 16 amino acids. V shed 4 bases and J shed 1 base, with 15 bases lying between them. DNA for the CDR3: TGTGCCAGCAGTTCCCTTAGCGGTACTCGCACAGATACGCAGTATTTT. It yields the protein CASSSLSGTRTDTQYF.

This clone was seen just once. This rearrangement joins TRBV6-5 to TRBJ2-7; 9 positions agree with TRBD1. The V segment lost 6 bases and the J segment 4 bases; nucleotides outside the gene matches: 10. CDR1 and CDR2 (germline): MNHEY, SVGAGI. The CDR3 contains 15 residues. The DNA of the CDR3 is TGTGCCAGCAGGACCGCGGGACAGGGTTTGTACGAGCAGTACTTC. Protein sequence: CASRTAGQGLYEQYF.

This sequence joins TRBV10-2 and TRBJ2-7; 9 nucleotides line up with TRBD1. V trimming: 9 bases; J trimming: 4 bases; junction bases outside the gene matches: 4. CDR1 is WSHSY, CDR2 SAAADI, per germline. This CDR3 spans 12 amino acids. CDR3: CASGQGRYEQYF. The CDR3 coding sequence is TGCGCCAGTGGACAGGGGAGGTACGAGCAGTACTTC.

This clone has only a few counts. The chain carries TRBV11-3 and TRBJ2-7; 10 nucleotides match TRBD1. The ends lost 2 bases at V and 4 bases at J; junction bases unmatched: 5. Germline CDR1 reads SGHNT; CDR2 reads YENEEA. This CDR3 is 15 amino acids long. The DNA of the CDR3 is TGTGCCAGCAGCTTATCTGGGACAGGGGTATACGAGCAGTACTTC. Its translation is CASSLSGTGVYEQYF.

The genes are TRBV30 and TRBJ2-7; 15 nucleotides agree with TRBD2. The CDR3 is made up of 15 amino acids. CDR1 is GTSNPN, CDR2 SVGIG, per germline (reference sequence). The ends lost 5 bases at V and 2 bases at J; junction bases unmatched: 4. The CDR3 sequence is CAWARTSGGAYEQYF. The CDR3 region has the DNA TGTGCCTGGGCTCGGACTAGCGGGGGGGCCTACGAGCAGTACTTC. Full variable domain (remainder filled in from reference TRBV30 and TRBJ2-7): SQTIHQWPATLVQPVGSPLSLECTVEGTSNPNLYWYRQAAGRGLQLLFYSVGIGQISSEVPQNLSASRPQDRQFILSSKKLLLSDSGFYLCAWARTSGGAYEQYFGPGTRLTVT.

This chain joins TRBV16 and TRBJ2-7; a weak D match, TRBD2 (6 bases). The CDR3 spans 15 residues. Germline V gene sequence: CDR1 KGHSY, CDR2 FQNENV. V dropped 0 bases and J dropped 2 bases, with 11 bases sitting between them. Written as DNA, the CDR3 is TGTGCCAGCAGCCAATCTCGCGGGGCTACCTACGAGCAGTACTTC. This encodes CASSQSRGATYEQYF.

The chain combines TRBV9 with TRBJ1-2; D perhaps matches TRBD1 (6 bases). Germline CDR1 and CDR2: SGDLS and YYNGEE. There are 15 residues in the CDR3. Trimming removed 3 bases at V and 4 bases at J, with 16 bases between. In nucleotides, the CDR3 is TGTGCCAGCAGCGGAGGAAGGACAGAGGGCTATGGCTACACCTTC. Translation gives CASSGGRTEGYGYTF.

V usage is TRBV7-8 and J usage is TRBJ2-6, with 8 bases matching TRBD1. CDR1 SGHVS and CDR2 FQNEAQ come from the germline V gene. The V gene end was trimmed by 5 bases and the J gene end by 0 bases; junction bases not matched to a gene: 9. The CDR3 is 18 residues long. The CDR3 loop is CASSGRDRSFSGANVLTF. The DNA for the CDR3 is TGTGCCAGCAGCGGCCGGGACAGGAGCTTCTCTGGGGCCAACGTCCTGACTTTC. The entire variable domain, with the rest obtained from reference TRBV7-8 and TRBJ2-6, is as follows: GAGVSQSPRYKVAKRGQDVALRCDPISGHVSLFWYQQALGQGPEFLTYFQNEAQLDKSGLPSDRFFAERPEGSVSTLKIQRTQQEDSAVYLCASSGRDRSFSGANVLTFGAGSRLTVL.

V gene TRBV19 combines with J gene TRBJ2-7, with 10 positions matching TRBD1. CDR3 length: 14 residues. With 10 bases clipped from V and 4 bases from J, the junction kept 10 bases outside the gene matches. Germline V gives CDR1 LNHDA, CDR2 SQIVND (reference sequence). The CDR3 coding sequence is TGTGCCAAATGCCCGGGGACAGGGGTGTACGAGCAGTACTTC. Encoded protein: CAKCPGTGVYEQYF.

The chain links TRBV6-5 to TRBJ1-6, with a weak D call TRBD1 (6 bases). From germline, CDR1 is MNHEY and CDR2 SVGAGI. V was pared by 7 bases and J by 6 bases, with 16 bases between. The CDR3 covers 15 residues. The CDR3 nucleotides are TGTGCCAGCACGGGGCGGCAGGGGCTTAATTCACCCCTCCACTTT. It is translated as CASTGRQGLNSPLHF.

V is TRBV9 and J is TRBJ1-1, with unresolved D. V was trimmed by 7 bases and J by 5 bases, leaving 6 bases between them. CDR3 length: 10 amino acids. Germline V gene sequence: CDR1 SGDLS, CDR2 YYNGEE. The CDR3 loop is CASGETEAFF. For the CDR3, the DNA is TGTGCCAGCGGGGAGACTGAAGCTTTCTTT.

The chain uses TRBV7-2 and TRBJ2-7; D ambiguous. The CDR3 is 14 residues long. The V end was cut by 4 bases, the J end by 12 bases, with 22 bases between. Germline lookup yields CDR1 SGHTA and CDR2 FQGNSA. CDR3 sequence (DNA): TGTGCCAGCAGCTCGTCGCCGTTAACAGTCCTCCCGTACTTC. It translates to CASSSSPLTVLPYF.

The rearrangement uses TRBV28 and TRBJ2-6, with 9 bases aligning to TRBD2. The ends lost 5 bases at V and 0 bases at J; junction bases unmatched: 20. Germline CDR1 is MDHEN and CDR2 is SYDVKM. CDR3 size: 22 residues. CDR3 bases: TGTGCCAGCAGTCCCCCATTTGATAGCGGGGGCCTTTTACTCTCTGGGGCCAACGTCCTGACTTTC. Its protein product is CASSPPFDSGGLLLSGANVLTF.

The genes are TRBV6-5 and TRBJ2-7; TRBD1 agrees at 8 bases. With 5 bases clipped from V and 5 bases from J, the junction kept 5 bases outside the gene matches. This CDR3 has 13 amino acids. Per the germline V gene, CDR1 is MNHEY and CDR2 is SVGAGI. DNA for the CDR3: TGTGCCAGCAGTATGACAGGGGTGGACGAGCAGTACTTC. Amino acid sequence: CASSMTGVDEQYF.